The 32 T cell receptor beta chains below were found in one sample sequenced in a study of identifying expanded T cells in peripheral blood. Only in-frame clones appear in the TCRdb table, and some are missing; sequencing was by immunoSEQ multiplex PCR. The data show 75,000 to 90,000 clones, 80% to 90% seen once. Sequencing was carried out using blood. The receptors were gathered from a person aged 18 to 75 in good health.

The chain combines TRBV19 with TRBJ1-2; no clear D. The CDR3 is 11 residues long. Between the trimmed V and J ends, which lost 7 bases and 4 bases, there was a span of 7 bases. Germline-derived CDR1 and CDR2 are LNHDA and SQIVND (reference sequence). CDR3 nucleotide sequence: TGTGCCAGTACAGACCTCTATGGCTACACCTTC. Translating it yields CASTDLYGYTF. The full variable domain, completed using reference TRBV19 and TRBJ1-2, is DGGITQSPKYLFRKEGQNVTLSCEQNLNHDAMYWYRQDPGQGLRLIYYSQIVNDFQKGDIAEGYSVSREKKESFPLTVTSAQKNPTAFYLCASTDLYGYTFGSGTRLTVV.

This chain's CDR3 is CASSLEGGANVLTF. CDR3 DNA: TGTGCCAGCAGCTTAGAAGGTGGGGCCAACGTCCTGACTTTC. The V call is TRBV11-2, the J call TRBJ2-6; no firm D call. V was shortened by 0 bases and J by 3 bases, with 3 bases between the two germline ends. CDR3 length: 14 residues. CDR1 SGHAT and CDR2 FQNNGV come from the germline V gene.

The CDR3 sequence is CASSYSQGSTNEKLFF. CDR3 bases: TGTGCCAGCAGTTACTCGCAGGGATCAACTAATGAAAAACTGTTTTTT. The genes are TRBV6-5 and TRBJ1-4, with D possibly matching TRBD1 (5 bases). Looked up from germline, CDR1 is MNHEY and CDR2 is SVGAGI. V was trimmed by 0 bases and J by 0 bases, leaving 8 bases between them. CDR3 length: 16 amino acids.

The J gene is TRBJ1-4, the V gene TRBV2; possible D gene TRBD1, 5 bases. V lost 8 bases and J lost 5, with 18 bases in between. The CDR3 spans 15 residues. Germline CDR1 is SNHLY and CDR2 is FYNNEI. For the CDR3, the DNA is TGTGCCAGCGTATGGGACCGGGGACGGAATGAAAAACTGTTTTTT. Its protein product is CASVWDRGRNEKLFF.

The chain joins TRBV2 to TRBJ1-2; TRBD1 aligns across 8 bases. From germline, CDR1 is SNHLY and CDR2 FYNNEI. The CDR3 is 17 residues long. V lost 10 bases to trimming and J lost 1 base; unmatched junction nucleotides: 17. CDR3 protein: CAKAQRTGSQYNYGYTF. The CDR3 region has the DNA TGTGCCAAGGCGCAACGGACAGGGTCCCAATATAACTATGGCTACACCTTC.

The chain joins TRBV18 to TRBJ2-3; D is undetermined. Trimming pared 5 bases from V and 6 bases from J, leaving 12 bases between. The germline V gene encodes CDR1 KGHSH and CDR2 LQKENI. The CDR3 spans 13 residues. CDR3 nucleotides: TGTGCCAGCTCAATAAGCCTAGGGGATACGCAGTATTTT. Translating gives CASSISLGDTQYF.

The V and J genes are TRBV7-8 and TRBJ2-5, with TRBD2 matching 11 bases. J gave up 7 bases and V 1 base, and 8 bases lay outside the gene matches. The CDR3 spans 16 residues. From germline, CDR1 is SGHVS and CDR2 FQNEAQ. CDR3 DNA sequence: TGTGCCAGCAGCTTAGTTAGGCTAGCGGGGGGACTGACCCAGTACTTC. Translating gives CASSLVRLAGGLTQYF.

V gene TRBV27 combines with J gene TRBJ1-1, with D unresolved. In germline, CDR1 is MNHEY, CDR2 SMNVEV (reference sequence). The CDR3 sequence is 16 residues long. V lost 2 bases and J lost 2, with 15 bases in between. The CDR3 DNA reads TGTGCCAGCAGTTTACGTCTGGGAGGCCTCAACACTGAAGCTTTCTTT. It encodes CASSLRLGGLNTEAFF.

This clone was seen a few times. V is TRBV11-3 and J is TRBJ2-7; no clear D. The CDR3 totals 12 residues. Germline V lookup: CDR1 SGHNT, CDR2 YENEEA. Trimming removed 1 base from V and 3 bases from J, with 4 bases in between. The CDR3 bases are TGTGCCAGCAGCTTAGTTAGCTACGAGCAGTACTTC. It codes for CASSLVSYEQYF.

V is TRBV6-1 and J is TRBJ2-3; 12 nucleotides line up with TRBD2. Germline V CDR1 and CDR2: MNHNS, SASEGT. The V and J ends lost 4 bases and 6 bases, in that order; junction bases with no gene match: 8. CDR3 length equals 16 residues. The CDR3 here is CASSVRLAGARDTQYF. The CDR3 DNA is TGTGCCAGCAGTGTTCGACTAGCGGGGGCGAGGGATACGCAGTATTTT.

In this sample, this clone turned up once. The CDR3: CATKWGVSTEAFF. CDR3 bases: TGTGCCACCAAATGGGGGGTGAGCACTGAAGCTTTCTTT. The gene calls are TRBV10-3 and TRBJ1-1, with D maybe TRBD1 (5 bases). CDR1 is ENHRY and CDR2 is SYGVKD in the germline V gene. The CDR3 extends over 13 amino acids. The V end lost 10 bases, the J end lost 4 bases, and 16 bases lay between the germline ends.

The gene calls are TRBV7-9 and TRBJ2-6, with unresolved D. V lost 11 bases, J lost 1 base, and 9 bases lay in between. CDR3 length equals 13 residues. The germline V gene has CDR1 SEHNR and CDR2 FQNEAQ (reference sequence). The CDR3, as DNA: TGTGCCCCCCGCTGGTCTGGGGCCAACGTCCTGACTTTC. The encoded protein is CAPRWSGANVLTF.

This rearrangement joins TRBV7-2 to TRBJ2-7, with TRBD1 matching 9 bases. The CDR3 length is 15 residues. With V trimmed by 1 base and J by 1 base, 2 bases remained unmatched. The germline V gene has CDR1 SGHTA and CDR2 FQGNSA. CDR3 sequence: CASSLDGTGSYEQYF. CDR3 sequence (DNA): TGTGCCAGCAGCTTAGATGGGACAGGGTCCTACGAGCAGTACTTC.

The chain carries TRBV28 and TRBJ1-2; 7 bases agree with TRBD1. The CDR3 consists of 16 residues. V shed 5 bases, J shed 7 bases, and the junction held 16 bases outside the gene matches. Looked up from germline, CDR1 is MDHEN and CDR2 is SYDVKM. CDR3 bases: TGTGCCAGCAGTCCCCGGGGCCAGGGGGTTTATAGTGGCTACACCTTC. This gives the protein CASSPRGQGVYSGYTF.

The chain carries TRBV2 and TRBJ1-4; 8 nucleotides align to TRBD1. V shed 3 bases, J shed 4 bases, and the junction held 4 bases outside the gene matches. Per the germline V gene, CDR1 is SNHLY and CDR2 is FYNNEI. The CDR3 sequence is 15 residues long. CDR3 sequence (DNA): TGTGCCAGCAGTGACAACAGGGGGGGTAATGAAAAACTGTTTTTT. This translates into CASSDNRGGNEKLFF.

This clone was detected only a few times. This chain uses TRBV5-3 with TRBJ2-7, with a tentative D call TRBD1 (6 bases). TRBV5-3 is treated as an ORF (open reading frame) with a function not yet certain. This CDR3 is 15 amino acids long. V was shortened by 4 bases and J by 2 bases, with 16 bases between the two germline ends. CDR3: CARSEGTPSTYEQYF. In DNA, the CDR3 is TGTGCCAGAAGCGAGGGGACACCAAGTACCTACGAGCAGTACTTC.

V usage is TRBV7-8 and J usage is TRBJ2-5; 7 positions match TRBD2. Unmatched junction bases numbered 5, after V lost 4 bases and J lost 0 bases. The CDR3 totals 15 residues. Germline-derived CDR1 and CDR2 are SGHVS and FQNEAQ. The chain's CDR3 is CASSSREGYQETQYF. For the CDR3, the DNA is TGTGCCAGCAGCTCCAGGGAGGGTTACCAAGAGACCCAGTACTTC.

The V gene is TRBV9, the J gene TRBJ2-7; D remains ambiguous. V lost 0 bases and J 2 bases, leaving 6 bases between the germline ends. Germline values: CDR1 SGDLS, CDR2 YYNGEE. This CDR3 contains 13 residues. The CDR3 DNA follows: TGTGCCAGCAGCGTAGACGAAACCTACGAGCAGTACTTC. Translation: CASSVDETYEQYF.

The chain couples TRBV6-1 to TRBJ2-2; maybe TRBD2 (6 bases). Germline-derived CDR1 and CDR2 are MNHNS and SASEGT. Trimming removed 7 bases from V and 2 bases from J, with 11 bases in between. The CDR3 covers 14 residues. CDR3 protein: CASNGGANTGELFF. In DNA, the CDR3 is TGTGCCAGCAACGGCGGGGCCAACACCGGGGAGCTGTTTTTT.

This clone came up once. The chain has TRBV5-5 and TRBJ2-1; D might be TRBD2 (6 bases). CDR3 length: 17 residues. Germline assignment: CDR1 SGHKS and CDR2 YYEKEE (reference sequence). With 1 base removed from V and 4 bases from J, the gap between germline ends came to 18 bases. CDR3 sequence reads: CASSLFAGRRGYNEQFF. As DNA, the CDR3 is TGTGCCAGCAGCTTGTTCGCGGGACGCCGGGGGTACAATGAGCAGTTCTTC. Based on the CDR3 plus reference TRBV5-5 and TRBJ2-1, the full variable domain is DAGVTQSPTHLIKTRGQQVTLRCSPISGHKSVSWYQQVLGQGPQFIFQYYEKEERGRGNFPDRFSARQFPNYSSELNVNALLLGDSALYLCASSLFAGRRGYNEQFFGPGTRLTVL.

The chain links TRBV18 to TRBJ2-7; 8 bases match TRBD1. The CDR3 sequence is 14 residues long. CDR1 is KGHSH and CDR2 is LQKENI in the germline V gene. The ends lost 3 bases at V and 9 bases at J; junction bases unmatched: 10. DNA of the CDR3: TGTGCCAGCTCACCGACAGGGGTTTCCGGGGGGCAGTACTTC. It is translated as CASSPTGVSGGQYF.

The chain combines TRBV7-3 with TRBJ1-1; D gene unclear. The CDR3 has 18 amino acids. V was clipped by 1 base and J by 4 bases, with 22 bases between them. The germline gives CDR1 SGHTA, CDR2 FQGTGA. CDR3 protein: CASSLNTGLPRLGTEAFF. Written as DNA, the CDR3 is TGTGCCAGCAGCTTAAATACCGGACTCCCGAGATTGGGCACTGAAGCTTTCTTT. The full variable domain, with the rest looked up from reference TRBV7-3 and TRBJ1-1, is GAGVSQTPSNKVTEKGKYVELRCDPISGHTALYWYRQSLGQGPEFLIYFQGTGAADDSGLPNDRFFAVRPEGSVSTLKIQRTERGDSAVYLCASSLNTGLPRLGTEAFFGQGTRLTVV.

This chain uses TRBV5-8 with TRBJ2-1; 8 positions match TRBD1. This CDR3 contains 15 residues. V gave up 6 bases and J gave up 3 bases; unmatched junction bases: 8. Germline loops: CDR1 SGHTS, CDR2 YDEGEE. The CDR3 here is CASTGQGARYNEQFF. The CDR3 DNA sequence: TGTGCCAGCACTGGGCAGGGGGCGCGCTACAATGAGCAGTTCTTC.

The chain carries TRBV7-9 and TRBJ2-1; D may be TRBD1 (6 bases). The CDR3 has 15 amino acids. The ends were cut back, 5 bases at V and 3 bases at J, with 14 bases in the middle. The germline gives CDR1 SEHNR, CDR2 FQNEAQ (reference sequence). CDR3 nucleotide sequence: TGTGCCAGCAGCCTAACACAGGGTGGCTACAATGAGCAGTTCTTC. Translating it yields CASSLTQGGYNEQFF.

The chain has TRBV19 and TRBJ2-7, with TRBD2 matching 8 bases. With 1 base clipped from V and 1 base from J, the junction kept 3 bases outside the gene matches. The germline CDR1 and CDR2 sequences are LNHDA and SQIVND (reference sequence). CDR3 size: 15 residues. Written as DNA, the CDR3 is TGTGCCAGTAGTATAGTGTCTAGCGGGTCCTACGAGCAGTACTTC. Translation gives CASSIVSSGSYEQYF.

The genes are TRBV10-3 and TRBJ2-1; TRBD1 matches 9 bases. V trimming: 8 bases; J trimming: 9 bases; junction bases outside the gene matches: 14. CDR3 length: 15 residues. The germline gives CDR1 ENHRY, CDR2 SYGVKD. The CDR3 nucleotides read TGTGCCATCGGGGGACCGGGACAGGGACTGCGTGAGCAGTTCTTC. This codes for CAIGGPGQGLREQFF.

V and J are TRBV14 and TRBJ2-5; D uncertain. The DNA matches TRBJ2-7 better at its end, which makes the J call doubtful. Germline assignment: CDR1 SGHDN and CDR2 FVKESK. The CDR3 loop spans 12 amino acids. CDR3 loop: CASSQSASEQYF. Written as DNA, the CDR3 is TGTGCCAGCAGCCAATCGGCCTCCGAGCAGTACTTC.

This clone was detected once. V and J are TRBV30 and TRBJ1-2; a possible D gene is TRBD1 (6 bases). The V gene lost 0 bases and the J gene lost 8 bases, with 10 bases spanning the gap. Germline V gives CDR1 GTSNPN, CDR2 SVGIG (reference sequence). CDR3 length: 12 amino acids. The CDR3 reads CAWSVRDTGYTF. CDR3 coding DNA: TGTGCCTGGAGTGTACGGGACACAGGCTACACCTTC.

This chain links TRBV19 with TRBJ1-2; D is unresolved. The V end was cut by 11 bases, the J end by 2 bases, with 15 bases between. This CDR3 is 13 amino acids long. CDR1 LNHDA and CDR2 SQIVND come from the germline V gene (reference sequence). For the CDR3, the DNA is TGTGCCTCCCGAGGAGCGGGAAACTATGGCTACACCTTC. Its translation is CASRGAGNYGYTF.

The CDR3 loop is CASSFGRGGGPGEQYF. Written as DNA, the CDR3 is TGTGCCAGCAGTTTCGGCCGGGGAGGGGGCCCGGGGGAGCAGTACTTC. The chain is built from TRBV27 and TRBJ2-7; D may correspond to TRBD1 or TRBD2 (7 bases each). There are 16 residues in the CDR3. The germline CDR1 and CDR2 sequences are MNHEY and SMNVEV (reference sequence). V was trimmed by 3 bases and J by 7 bases, leaving 22 bases between them.

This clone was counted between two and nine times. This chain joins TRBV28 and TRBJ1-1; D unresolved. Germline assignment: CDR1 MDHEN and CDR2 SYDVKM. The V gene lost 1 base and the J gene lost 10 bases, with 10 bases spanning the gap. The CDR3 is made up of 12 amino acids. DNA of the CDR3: TGTGCCAGCAGTTTATTAAACTTAGCAGCTTTCTTT. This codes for CASSLLNLAAFF.

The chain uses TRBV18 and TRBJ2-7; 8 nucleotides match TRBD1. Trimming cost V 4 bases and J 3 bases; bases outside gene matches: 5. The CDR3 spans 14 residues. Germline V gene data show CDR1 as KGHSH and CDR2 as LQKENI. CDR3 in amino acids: CASSLRTGSYEQYF. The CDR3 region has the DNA TGTGCCAGCTCACTTAGGACAGGGAGCTACGAGCAGTACTTC.